One and the same sample provided the 28 T cell receptor beta chains below, sequenced in a study of T-cell reconstitution after alpha-beta-depleted transplantation in children. During its preparation, the TCRbeta library received unique molecular identifiers. TCRdb fed the PCR reads into MiXCR, producing one record per CDR3 protein. The table records roughly 200,000 distinct CDR3 sequences, roughly 7.5% of them present only once. The sequencing here drew on PBMCs from the stem cell graft donor, taken from the stem cell graft. These receptor sequences come from a human donor who donated a stem cell graft to a child with Wiskott-Aldrich syndrome.

This CDR3 is CASSNQGPNTGELFF. The CDR3 nucleotides read TGTGCCAGCAGCAACCAGGGACCGAACACCGGGGAGCTGTTTTTT. The genes are TRBV5-6 and TRBJ2-2; D possibly matches TRBD1 or TRBD2 (5 bases each). Germline CDR1 and CDR2: SGHDT and YYEEEE. The CDR3 contains 15 residues. Between the trimmed V and J ends, which lost 4 bases and 0 bases, there was a span of 10 bases.

This clonotype was observed many times. The rearrangement uses TRBV20-1 and TRBJ2-1; the match to TRBD2 covers 9 bases. CDR1 and CDR2 from the germline V gene are DFQATT and SNEGSKA (reference sequence). The V gene end was trimmed by 3 bases and the J gene end by 4 bases; junction bases not matched to a gene: 7. CDR3 length: 15 residues. This CDR3 reads CSASAGRGGYNEQFF. In nucleotides, the CDR3 is TGCAGTGCTAGTGCGGGGCGGGGGGGGTACAATGAGCAGTTCTTC.

This clonotype was recorded a few times. The chain recombines TRBV5-1 with TRBJ2-7, with TRBD1 matching over 8 bases. CDR3 length equals 16 residues. The trim removed 2 bases at V and 2 bases at J, leaving 9 bases unmatched. From germline, CDR1 is SGHRS and CDR2 YFSETQ. CDR3 region: CASSFTKGQATYEQYF. In nucleotides, the CDR3 is TGCGCCAGCAGCTTCACTAAGGGACAGGCGACCTACGAGCAGTACTTC.

This clonotype showed up many times. The chain couples TRBV20-1 to TRBJ2-5; perhaps TRBD1 as D (5 bases). Per the germline V gene, CDR1 is DFQATT and CDR2 is SNEGSKA (reference sequence). V lost 0 bases to trimming and J lost 5 bases, with 16 bases between them. This CDR3 spans 15 amino acids. This chain's CDR3 is CSARDLAWGDETQYF. The CDR3, as DNA: TGCAGTGCTAGAGATTTGGCCTGGGGCGATGAGACCCAGTACTTC.

This clonotype showed up many times. This rearrangement joins TRBV12-3 or TRBV12-4 to TRBJ1-1, with D possibly matching TRBD1 (5 bases). The V and J ends lost 2 bases and 4 bases respectively, with 20 bases between them. The CDR3 extends over 17 amino acids. The CDR3 here is CASSLFGGVGSGTEAFF. CDR3 sequence (DNA): TGTGCCAGCAGTTTATTTGGGGGTGTGGGTTCGGGCACTGAAGCTTTCTTT.

This clonotype came up many times. The chain uses TRBV6-5 and TRBJ2-7, with 9 bases matching TRBD2. The CDR3 contains 17 residues. The V segment lost 4 bases and the J segment 3 bases; nucleotides outside the gene matches: 13. Germline values: CDR1 MNHEY, CDR2 SVGAGI. CDR3 in DNA: TGTGCCAGCAGTTCCAGGGTCGTAGCGGGAGTGGTCTACGAGCAGTACTTC. This gives the protein CASSSRVVAGVVYEQYF.

The V call is TRBV10-1, the J call TRBJ2-2; TRBD1 matches at 8 bases. Germline CDR1 reads WNHNN; CDR2 reads SYGVQD (reference sequence). The junction had 0 bases not matched to a gene; V was cut back by 2 bases and J by 1 base. The CDR3 totals 15 residues. The CDR3 bases are TGCGCCAGCAGTGAGACAGGGGGGAACACCGGGGAGCTGTTTTTT. Translating it yields CASSETGGNTGELFF.

This clonotype was counted between two and nine times. A much larger clone sits a single nucleotide away, making a read error possible. The V and J genes are TRBV12-3 or TRBV12-4 and TRBJ1-1; tentatively, D is TRBD1 (5 bases). The CDR3 consists of 14 residues. V was clipped by 6 bases and J by 3 bases, with 14 bases between them. The CDR3 region has the DNA TGTGCCAGCAGCCAGGGAAGGTATGACACTGAAGCTTTCTTT. Translated: CASSQGRYDTEAFF.

This clonotype was picked up many times. The chain couples TRBV5-1 to TRBJ1-1, with D possibly TRBD1 on 5 matching bases. Trimming pared 7 bases from V and 5 bases from J, leaving 18 bases between. CDR3 size: 14 residues. The germline CDR1 and CDR2 sequences are SGHRS and YFSETQ. The CDR3, as DNA: TGCGCCAGCGGCCGGGGGGAGCCGGAGACTGAAGCTTTCTTT. Translation: CASGRGEPETEAFF.

This clonotype was seen repeatedly, ten times or more. The rearrangement links TRBV12-3 or TRBV12-4 to TRBJ2-2; D possibly corresponds to TRBD1 (5 bases). This CDR3 is built from 14 residues. V was shortened by 4 bases and J by 7 bases, with 13 bases between the two germline ends. The CDR3 sequence: CASSYDSRVGELFF. Written as DNA, the CDR3 is TGTGCCAGCAGTTATGACAGCCGGGTCGGGGAGCTGTTTTTT.

This clonotype was observed many times. The genes are TRBV7-8 and TRBJ1-2, with 9 bases matching TRBD1. The CDR3 extends over 16 amino acids. The J segment lost 4 bases and the V segment lost 3 bases, leaving 9 bases of the junction unmatched. Germline V gene lookup returns CDR1 SGHVS and CDR2 FQNEAQ. The CDR3 DNA follows: TGTGCCAGCAGCTTTCCCGGGACAGGGACTCCCTATGGCTACACCTTC. It codes for CASSFPGTGTPYGYTF. The entire variable domain, with the rest obtained from reference TRBV7-8 and TRBJ1-2, is as follows: GAGVSQSPRYKVAKRGQDVALRCDPISGHVSLFWYQQALGQGPEFLTYFQNEAQLDKSGLPSDRFFAERPEGSVSTLKIQRTQQEDSAVYLCASSFPGTGTPYGYTFGSGTRLTVV.

This clonotype has at least ten counts. The CDR3 region has the DNA TGTGCCAGCAGTGAAGGGGTCCCCTTAGTTGGCATTCAGTACTTC. Translating gives CASSEGVPLVGIQYF. This chain links TRBV2 with TRBJ2-4, with D unclear. V lost 1 base to trimming and J lost 9 bases, with 16 bases between them. CDR3 size: 15 residues. From germline, CDR1 is SNHLY and CDR2 FYNNEI.

This clonotype has more than one count but fewer than ten. The chain carries TRBV7-2 and TRBJ1-2, with TRBD1 matching over 7 bases. Germline V gene lookup returns CDR1 SGHTA and CDR2 FQGNSA. The CDR3 covers 15 residues. J was trimmed by 0 bases and V by 10 bases; bases with no gene match: 11. CDR3 nucleotides: TGTGCCATCCCGGTTGACAGGGCCTCTAACTATGGCTACACCTTC. It yields the protein CAIPVDRASNYGYTF.

Concerning this clonotype itself: It may be a read error: a sequence one base away is much more abundant. This chain uses TRBV2 with TRBJ1-2; TRBD1 agrees at 7 bases. Germline CDR1 is SNHLY and CDR2 is FYNNEI. The CDR3 contains 15 residues. The trim removed 5 bases at V and 5 bases at J, leaving 11 bases unmatched. This CDR3 is CASSYRGTAIYGYTF. The CDR3 nucleotides read TGTGCCAGCAGTTACCGCGGGACAGCTATTTATGGCTACACCTTC.

This clonotype was seen ten or more times. The chain uses TRBV5-6 and TRBJ2-2; 12 bases line up with TRBD2. V lost 0 bases to trimming and J lost 7 bases; unmatched junction nucleotides: 10. CDR3 length: 18 residues. The germline V gene has CDR1 SGHDT and CDR2 YYEEEE. CDR3 region: CASSLVASGRERFGELFF. CDR3 in DNA: TGTGCCAGCAGCTTGGTGGCTAGCGGGAGGGAACGGTTCGGGGAGCTGTTTTTT. The full variable domain, rest sourced from reference TRBV5-6 and TRBJ2-2, is DAGVTQSPTHLIKTRGQQVTLRCSPKSGHDTVSWYQQALGQGPQFIFQYYEEEERQRGNFPDRFSGHQFPNYSSELNVNALLLGDSALYLCASSLVASGRERFGELFFGEGSRLTVL.

The chain carries TRBV5-5 and TRBJ2-2; tentative D call: TRBD1 (5 bases). CDR1 is SGHKS and CDR2 is YYEKEE in the germline V gene (reference sequence). CDR3 length equals 14 residues. V was pared by 7 bases and J by 4 bases, with 14 bases between. In DNA form, the CDR3 reads TGTGCCAGCGGCCTTGGACACCTCACCGGGGAGCTGTTTTTT. Protein: CASGLGHLTGELFF.

This clonotype showed up just a few times. V gene TRBV5-1 combines with J gene TRBJ2-2; 8 nucleotides match TRBD1. J gave up 5 bases and V 0 bases, and 3 bases lay outside the gene matches. The germline V gene has CDR1 SGHRS and CDR2 YFSETQ. The CDR3 consists of 15 residues. In nucleotides, the CDR3 is TGCGCCAGCAGCTTGGACAGGGGGTATACCGGGGAGCTGTTTTTT. Its translation is CASSLDRGYTGELFF.

This clonotype appeared many times. The chain is built from TRBV12-3 or TRBV12-4 and TRBJ2-3, with TRBD1 matching 7 bases. V was clipped by 5 bases and J by 6 bases; unmatched bases: 5. This CDR3 has 13 amino acids. The DNA of the CDR3 is TGTGCCAGCAGTCTACCACAGGGGGATACGCAGTATTTT. It encodes CASSLPQGDTQYF.

This clonotype was recorded a few times. CDR3 residues: CASSYSGPDTYEQYF. Written as DNA, the CDR3 is TGTGCCAGCAGCTATTCCGGGCCAGACACCTACGAGCAGTACTTC. The V and J genes are TRBV9 and TRBJ2-7; D is undetermined. This CDR3 contains 15 residues. Germline loops: CDR1 SGDLS, CDR2 YYNGEE. V was clipped by 4 bases and J by 2 bases, with 16 bases between them.

The table lists this clonotype with many counts. V and J are TRBV6-5 and TRBJ1-1; tentative D call: TRBD1 (5 bases). CDR3 size: 15 residues. V lost 2 bases, J lost 2 bases, and 12 bases lay in between. Germline-derived CDR1 and CDR2 are MNHEY and SVGAGI. CDR3 DNA: TGTGCCAGCAGTTACCTCAAGGGACCCAACACTGAAGCTTTCTTT. It yields the protein CASSYLKGPNTEAFF.

This clonotype was seen many times. The V gene is TRBV5-1, the J gene TRBJ2-1; possibly TRBD1 for D (7 bases). Looked up from germline, CDR1 is SGHRS and CDR2 is YFSETQ. The CDR3 totals 14 residues. The ends were cut back, 8 bases at V and 0 bases at J, with 12 bases in the middle. The CDR3 here is CASNQGGSYNEQFF. The CDR3 coding sequence is TGCGCCAGTAATCAGGGGGGCTCCTACAATGAGCAGTTCTTC.

This clonotype was detected ten times or more. The J gene is TRBJ1-1, the V gene TRBV9; 7 bases are shared with TRBD1. V shed 6 bases and J 5 bases; nucleotides not matched to a gene: 10. The CDR3 length is 14 residues. The germline V gene encodes CDR1 SGDLS and CDR2 YYNGEE. DNA for the CDR3: TGTGCCAGCACCAGGGGGGGGGTGGAAACTGAAGCTTTCTTT. Residues: CASTRGGVETEAFF.

This clonotype was observed many times. The chain has TRBV21-1 and TRBJ2-5. TRBV21-1 constitutes a pseudogene. This CDR3 comprises 11 residues. Here the CDR3 reads CASSSWDPQYF. CDR3 sequence (DNA): TGTGCCAGCAGCTCGTGGGATCCCCAGTACTTC.

The sample holds many counts of this clonotype. The chain joins TRBV6-5 to TRBJ1-4, with D hard to call. Germline assignment: CDR1 MNHEY and CDR2 SVGAGI. The CDR3 contains 13 residues. V was clipped by 0 bases and J by 8 bases, with 7 bases between them. CDR3 in amino acids: CASSYSLSEKLFF. The CDR3 DNA reads as TGTGCCAGCAGTTACTCGTTATCCGAAAAACTGTTTTTT.

The table lists this clonotype with many counts. This sequence joins TRBV7-9 and TRBJ1-2; a weak D match, TRBD1 (5 bases). Germline-derived CDR1 and CDR2 are SEHNR and FQNEAQ (reference sequence). Trimming removed 1 base from V and 7 bases from J, with 10 bases in between. The CDR3 totals 13 residues. This CDR3 reads CASSLEGPSGYTF. The DNA of the CDR3 is TGTGCCAGCAGCTTAGAGGGACCAAGTGGCTACACCTTC.

The table lists this clonotype with many counts. The chain has TRBV7-7 and TRBJ2-7, with D possibly TRBD1 on 6 matching bases. This CDR3 comprises 14 residues. V lost 5 bases, J lost 1 base, and 12 bases lay in between. The V gene's germline CDR1 is SSHAT and CDR2 FNYEAQ (reference sequence). CDR3 sequence reads: CASSQGTESYEQYF. In DNA form, the CDR3 reads TGTGCCAGCAGCCAGGGGACGGAATCCTACGAGCAGTACTTC.

In its sample, this clonotype was seen many times. The rearrangement joins TRBV6-5 to TRBJ2-1, with TRBD2 matching 13 bases. CDR1 is MNHEY, CDR2 SVGAGI, per germline. With V trimmed by 2 bases and J by 8 bases, 3 bases remained unmatched. The CDR3 consists of 15 residues. The CDR3 coding sequence is TGTGCCAGCAGTTACCGGACTAGCGGGAGCGATGAGCAGTTCTTC. It is translated as CASSYRTSGSDEQFF.

The V gene is TRBV19, the J gene TRBJ2-1; the D gene is possibly TRBD2 (5 bases). The CDR3 is made up of 14 amino acids. Trimming cost V 3 bases and J 13 bases, with 19 bases left between them. Germline V gives CDR1 LNHDA, CDR2 SQIVND (reference sequence). CDR3 in DNA: TGTGCCAGTAGTATTGAGCGGAATACGGCCCCCCAGTTCTTC. Its translation is CASSIERNTAPQFF.